Presented here are 19 T cell receptor beta chains from one specimen sequenced in a study of T cell repertoires in cytomegalovirus infection. TCRdb re-called the reads through MiXCR, storing one row per CDR3 protein. The sample yields approximately 150,000 distinct CDR3 sequences, roughly 21% seen once. No antigen has been assigned to these receptors. The material sequenced was CD8+ T cells from cultured PBMCs, taken from culture after CMV antigen stimulation. These TCRs come from a human donor in good health (CMV status not recorded). Some clones in this sample may be carry-over from other donors' samples.

This clonotype appeared a few times. This sequence joins TRBV7-9 and TRBJ2-6, with TRBD1 identical over 7 bases. Per the germline V gene, CDR1 is SEHNR and CDR2 is FQNEAQ (reference sequence). The CDR3 extends over 15 amino acids. V shed 5 bases, J shed 2 bases, and the junction held 3 bases outside the gene matches. The CDR3: CASSPTGTGANVLTF. CDR3 sequence (DNA): TGTGCCAGCAGCCCGACAGGGACTGGGGCCAACGTCCTGACTTTC.

V is TRBV12-3 or TRBV12-4 and J is TRBJ1-1, with a weak D call TRBD1 (5 bases). CDR3 length: 14 residues. Trimming removed 3 bases at V and 5 bases at J, with 13 bases between. CDR3 sequence: CASSFTGLGTEAFF. The CDR3 DNA sequence: TGTGCCAGCAGTTTTACAGGCTTAGGGACTGAAGCTTTCTTT.

CDR3 coding DNA: TGTGCCAGCAGCTATATTTTACCCGGGACCCTCGGCCACTATGGCTACACCTTC. It is translated as CASSYILPGTLGHYGYTF. The rearrangement joins TRBV7-3 to TRBJ1-2, with D perhaps matching TRBD1 (5 bases). CDR1 and CDR2 from the germline V gene are SGHTA and FQGTGA. This CDR3 comprises 18 residues. V was pared by 4 bases and J by 3 bases, with 24 bases between.

The V call is TRBV15, the J call TRBJ2-7; 7 bases line up with TRBD1. This CDR3 is 17 amino acids long. Trimming at V came to 0 bases and at J to 1 base, leaving 9 bases not matched to a gene. Germline CDR1 is LNHNV and CDR2 is YYDKDF (reference sequence). The DNA for the CDR3 is TGTGCCACCAGCAGAGAGGGGACAGCGAAACTATCCTACGAGCAGTACTTC. Protein: CATSREGTAKLSYEQYF.

The V and J genes are TRBV10-3 and TRBJ2-1, with TRBD2 matching over 9 bases. The CDR3 totals 16 residues. Germline CDR1 is ENHRY and CDR2 is SYGVKD. V lost 6 bases and J lost 0; bases outside the gene matches: 6. CDR3 nucleotides: TGTGCCATCAGCCAGAGCGGGAGGAGCTCCTACAATGAGCAGTTCTTC. Translation: CAISQSGRSSYNEQFF.

This clonotype was counted between two and nine times. The gene calls are TRBV14 and TRBJ1-2, with D possibly matching TRBD1 (5 bases). The V gene's germline CDR1 is SGHDN and CDR2 FVKESK. The CDR3 has 14 residues. Trimming cost V 2 bases and J 3 bases, with 10 bases left between them. The CDR3 region is CASSQTQGDYGYTF. Written as DNA, the CDR3 is TGTGCCAGCAGCCAAACTCAGGGTGACTATGGCTACACCTTC. Full variable domain (missing parts from reference TRBV14 and TRBJ1-2): EAGVTQFPSHSVIEKGQTVTLRCDPISGHDNLYWYRRVMGKEIKFLLHFVKESKQDESGMPNNRFLAERTGGTYSTLKVQPAELEDSGVYFCASSQTQGDYGYTFGSGTRLTVV.

The chain is built from TRBV7-6 and TRBJ2-1; D is tentatively TRBD1 or TRBD2 (6 bases each). Trimming took off 1 base at V and 8 bases at J, with 15 bases between the two ends. CDR1 and CDR2 from the germline V gene are SGHVS and FNYEAQ. The CDR3 consists of 15 residues. CDR3 in amino acids: CASSLGGQGRYEQFF. Written as DNA, the CDR3 is TGTGCCAGCAGCTTAGGGGGGCAGGGGAGGTATGAGCAGTTCTTC.

This chain joins TRBV11-3 and TRBJ2-3; no clear D gene. CDR1 is SGHNT, CDR2 YENEEA, per germline. This CDR3 has 15 amino acids. V lost 6 bases and J 4 bases, leaving 17 bases between the germline ends. The CDR3 nucleotides read TGTGCCAGCAGTTCACGTGAGGTATTAGCAGATACGCAGTATTTT. Its protein product is CASSSREVLADTQYF.

The rearrangement links TRBV19 to TRBJ1-1; D gene uncertain. The CDR3 totals 12 residues. Germline V gene data show CDR1 as LNHDA and CDR2 as SQIVND (reference sequence). V lost 10 bases and J 5 bases, leaving 14 bases between the germline ends. CDR3 protein: CATQRGGTEAFF. The CDR3 coding sequence is TGTGCCACCCAGCGGGGAGGGACTGAAGCTTTCTTT.

This clonotype was seen a handful of times. The rearrangement joins TRBV7-9 to TRBJ1-4; 10 bases are shared with TRBD1. The CDR3 is made up of 18 amino acids. V was clipped by 3 bases and J by 8 bases; unmatched bases: 15. Germline CDR1 and CDR2: SEHNR and FQNEAQ (reference sequence). The CDR3 region is CASSLKTGGAGIGEKLFF. In nucleotides, the CDR3 is TGTGCCAGCAGCTTGAAGACAGGGGGCGCAGGGATAGGCGAAAAACTGTTTTTT. Using reference TRBV7-9 and TRBJ1-4 for the parts outside the CDR3, the full variable domain is DTGVSQNPRHKITKRGQNVTFRCDPISEHNRLYWYRQTLGQGPEFLTYFQNEAQLEKSRLLSDRFSAERPKGSFSTLEIQRTEQGDSAMYLCASSLKTGGAGIGEKLFFGSGTQLSVL.

In DNA, the CDR3 is TGTGCCAGCAGCTCCCAGGGGACCTATGGCTACACCTTC. It is translated as CASSSQGTYGYTF. The chain couples TRBV7-2 to TRBJ1-2; possible D gene TRBD1, 6 bases. Germline CDR1 and CDR2: SGHTA and FQGNSA. The V end was cut by 4 bases, the J end by 4 bases, with 10 bases between. The CDR3 extends over 13 amino acids. The whole variable domain, filled in from reference TRBV7-2 and TRBJ1-2, reads GAGVSQSPSNKVTEKGKDVELRCDPISGHTALYWYRQSLGQGLEFLIYFQGNSAPDKSGLPSDRFSAERTGGSVSTLTIQRTQQEDSAVYLCASSSQGTYGYTFGSGTRLTVV.

The table lists this clonotype with a few counts. V usage is TRBV12-3 or TRBV12-4 and J usage is TRBJ1-2; a possible D gene is TRBD1 (5 bases). V was clipped by 6 bases and J by 2 bases, with 16 bases between them. The CDR3 is made up of 15 amino acids. Here the CDR3 reads CASRHRETVNYGYTF. CDR3 in DNA: TGTGCCAGCAGACATAGGGAGACAGTCAACTATGGCTACACCTTC.

The chain joins TRBV7-6 to TRBJ2-1; 12 bases map to TRBD2. The CDR3 is 15 residues long. CDR1 and CDR2 (germline): SGHVS, FNYEAQ. Trimming at V came to 1 base and at J to 13 bases, leaving 8 bases not matched to a gene. CDR3 protein: CASSLGLAGGGDQFF. DNA of the CDR3: TGTGCCAGCAGCTTAGGGCTAGCGGGGGGGGGTGATCAGTTCTTC.

This clonotype showed up just once. This chain joins TRBV6-2 or TRBV6-3 and TRBJ1-2, with 7 bases fitting TRBD1. The CDR3 sequence is 15 residues long. V shed 8 bases, J shed 6 bases, and the junction held 15 bases outside the gene matches. The germline V gene has CDR1 MNHEY and CDR2 SVGEGT. CDR3 amino acids: CASRRLRDRVNGYTF. In nucleotides, the CDR3 is TGTGCCAGCCGACGACTCCGAGACAGGGTTAATGGCTACACCTTC.

This chain uses TRBV7-9 with TRBJ1-4; D remains ambiguous. Germline CDR1 SEHNR, CDR2 FQNEAQ (reference sequence). The V and J ends lost 5 bases and 10 bases respectively, with 20 bases between them. The CDR3 extends over 15 amino acids. The CDR3 DNA sequence: TGTGCCAGCAGCGACGACGGAGGGCAGAGCGGAAAACTGTTTTTT. Protein product: CASSDDGGQSGKLFF.

This clonotype was seen a few times. The rearrangement joins TRBV11-2 to TRBJ1-4; D is undetermined. V was clipped by 7 bases and J by 7 bases, with 13 bases between them. The CDR3 length is 13 residues. Germline V gene data show CDR1 as SGHAT and CDR2 as FQNNGV. The DNA of the CDR3 is TGTGCCAGCACCCCTATGGGTGTTGAAAAACTGTTTTTT. Translating it yields CASTPMGVEKLFF.

This clonotype was picked up many times. This chain uses TRBV4-1 with TRBJ2-5; D is ambiguous. The germline V and J ends were trimmed by 3 bases and 3 bases, with 2 bases remaining between them. CDR1 is MGHRA and CDR2 is YSYEKL in the germline V gene. CDR3 size: 11 residues. CDR3 region: CASSQKETQYF. CDR3 nucleotides: TGCGCCAGCAGCCAGAAAGAGACCCAGTACTTC.

This chain links TRBV6-6 with TRBJ2-1, with D uncertain. V was cut by 0 bases and J by 8 bases, with 5 bases left in between. Germline CDR1 and CDR2: MNHNY and SVGAGI (reference sequence). This CDR3 region has 12 residues. The CDR3 sequence is CASSYSEDEQFF. CDR3 bases: TGTGCCAGCAGTTACTCAGAGGATGAGCAGTTCTTC.

Comment on this clonotype: The junction differs from germline at one of its ends, possibly a read error. The gene calls are TRBV7-2 and TRBJ2-1; D might be TRBD1 or TRBD2, each matching 6 bases. Germline V lookup: CDR1 SGHTA, CDR2 FQGNSA. CDR3 size: 11 residues. CDR3 sequence (DNA): TGTGCCAGCAGCTTGAGGGGGGTTAGAGGTTTC. Translated, it gives CASSLRGVRGF.